This T cell receptor (beta chain) is from a study of Ad26.COV2.S vaccination and SARS-CoV-2 variants. Sequenced by immunoSEQ multiplex PCR; TCRdb stores in-frame clones only, minus some. The sample holds 380,000 or so clones, about 86% seen once. This CDR3 is built from 15 residues. Germline lookup yields CDR1 SGHDN and CDR2 FVKESK. V was clipped by 1 base and J by 4 bases, with 13 bases between them. Indicated treatment: some 20 received Ad26.COV2.S at low or high dose, single or two shots; 5 received placebo; per-sample allocation not given. Samples analyzed were those drawn on day 63 after the first vaccine or placebo injection. A Boston donor was an adult aged 18-55 years. An Ad26 vector was used to express Wuhan-strain SARS-CoV-2 spike as the vaccine.

The V call is TRBV14, the J call TRBJ1-2; D gene unclear. The sample in question was peripheral blood, obtained in a trial of Ad26.COV2.S vaccine versus placebo. The sequence came from a person aged 18-60 years who received the Ad26.COV2.S COVID-19 vaccine or a placebo. The chain's CDR3 is CASSQGAVRSYGYTF. The CDR3 DNA is TGTGCCAGCAGCCAAGGAGCCGTTCGCAGCTATGGCTACACCTTC. Full variable domain (rest looked up from reference TRBV14 and TRBJ1-2): EAGVTQFPSHSVIEKGQTVTLRCDPISGHDNLYWYRRVMGKEIKFLLHFVKESKQDESGMPNNRFLAERTGGTYSTLKVQPAELEDSGVYFCASSQGAVRSYGYTFGSGTRLTVV.